The next 25 T cell receptor beta chains were all read from a single sample in a study of somatic mutations in cytotoxic T cells in rheumatoid arthritis. Profiling relied on immunoSEQ multiplex PCR, and the TCRdb table lists in-frame clones only, not all of them. The sample consists of some 40,000 clones, under 90% of them appearing once. The source material was CD8+ T cells sorted from blood. These receptors were taken from a man aged 35-49 years in good health.

As regards this clone: Germline and junction disagree at one end, which may indicate a read error. CDR3 residues: CASRDSPLSGELFF. The CDR3 nucleotides read TGTGCCAGCAGGGACTCCCCCTTGTCAGGGGAGCTGTTTTTT. J is TRBJ2-2 and V is TRBV6-4; perhaps TRBD2 as D (5 bases). The CDR3 is made up of 14 amino acids. Per germline, CDR1 MRHNA and CDR2 SNTAGT.

J is TRBJ2-7 and V is TRBV7-9; D possibly corresponds to TRBD2 (5 bases). Germline CDR1 reads SEHNR; CDR2 reads FQNEAQ (reference sequence). The V gene lost 5 bases and the J gene lost 2 bases, with 16 bases spanning the gap. This CDR3 has 15 amino acids. DNA of the CDR3: TGTGCCAGCAGCATCCCCCGGACCGGGGCCTACGAGCAGTACTTC. As protein: CASSIPRTGAYEQYF.

The chain recombines TRBV5-1 with TRBJ2-5; 16 bases are a match to TRBD2. From germline, CDR1 is SGHRS and CDR2 YFSETQ. The length of the CDR3 is 19 residues. The trim removed 3 bases at V and 5 bases at J, leaving 13 bases unmatched. The CDR3 loop reads CASSSGGTSGRASMETQYF. The CDR3 DNA reads as TGCGCCAGCAGCTCGGGGGGGACTAGCGGGAGGGCCTCTATGGAGACCCAGTACTTC.

This chain links TRBV10-1 with TRBJ2-7, with D hard to call. V lost 6 bases, J lost 5 bases, and 11 bases lay in between. CDR3 length: 12 amino acids. The germline CDR1 and CDR2 sequences are WNHNN and SYGVQD (reference sequence). The CDR3 loop reads CASRSPEHEQYF. CDR3 sequence (DNA): TGCGCCAGCAGGTCCCCGGAACACGAGCAGTACTTC.

The CDR3, as DNA: TGTGCCAGCAGTGAAGAAGAGGGAGGCACCGGGGAGCTGTTTTTT. It yields the protein CASSEEEGGTGELFF. The J gene is TRBJ2-2, the V gene TRBV2, with D perhaps matching TRBD2 (6 bases). Trimming took 1 base from V and 4 from J, leaving 10 bases between them. The CDR3 runs 15 residues. Germline CDR1 SNHLY, CDR2 FYNNEI.

This chain joins TRBV27 and TRBJ1-5; the D gene is possibly TRBD1 (5 bases). This CDR3 spans 12 amino acids. The germline V and J ends were trimmed by 3 bases and 6 bases, with 6 bases remaining between them. Germline lookup yields CDR1 MNHEY and CDR2 SMNVEV (reference sequence). The CDR3 here is CASSLGGQPQHF. CDR3 nucleotides: TGTGCCAGCAGTTTGGGGGGTCAGCCCCAGCATTTT.

V gene TRBV4-3 combines with J gene TRBJ2-1, with a possible D match to TRBD2 (6 bases). The V gene lost 1 base and the J gene lost 0 bases, with 19 bases spanning the gap. The germline CDR1 and CDR2 sequences are LGHNA and YSLEER. This CDR3 has 19 residues. For the CDR3, the DNA is TGCGCCAGCAGCCAAGCTCGGCTTTGGGACGGGAGCTCCTACAATGAGCAGTTCTTC. It is translated as CASSQARLWDGSSYNEQFF.

J is TRBJ2-1 and V is TRBV27, with no clear D. V lost 8 bases and J 0 bases, leaving 8 bases between the germline ends. The germline V gene encodes CDR1 MNHEY and CDR2 SMNVEV (reference sequence). This CDR3 is built from 13 residues. The CDR3 here is CASGVRSYNEQFF. In DNA, the CDR3 is TGTGCCAGCGGCGTCCGCTCCTACAATGAGCAGTTCTTC.

The V gene is TRBV27, the J gene TRBJ2-3; 8 bases line up with TRBD2. Per the germline V gene, CDR1 is MNHEY and CDR2 is SMNVEV (reference sequence). J gave up 1 base and V 3 bases, and 9 bases lay outside the gene matches. This CDR3 region has 17 residues. The CDR3 spells CASSLLLSGTGTDTQYF. The CDR3 nucleotides read TGTGCCAGCAGTTTGCTCCTTAGCGGGACGGGCACAGATACGCAGTATTTT.

The chain has TRBV9 and TRBJ2-1; 10 bases line up with TRBD2. CDR3 length equals 16 residues. Unmatched junction bases numbered 4, after V lost 4 bases and J lost 0 bases. Germline-derived CDR1 and CDR2 are SGDLS and YYNGEE. The CDR3 is CASSLSSGSSYNEQFF. In DNA form, the CDR3 reads TGTGCCAGCAGCTTATCTAGCGGGAGCTCCTACAATGAGCAGTTCTTC.

The V gene is TRBV13, the J gene TRBJ2-7; possibly TRBD2 for D (6 bases). V was shortened by 5 bases and J by 0 bases, with 14 bases between the two germline ends. Germline V gene data show CDR1 as PRHDT and CDR2 as FYEKMQ (reference sequence). This CDR3 contains 15 residues. The CDR3 bases are TGTGCCAGCAGCCATCTTGGCGGGAACTCCTACGAGCAGTACTTC. It codes for CASSHLGGNSYEQYF. The full variable domain, in which reference TRBV13 and TRBJ2-7 provide the parts outside the CDR3, is AAGVIQSPRHLIKEKRETATLKCYPIPRHDTVYWYQQGPGQDPQFLISFYEKMQSDKGSIPDRFSAQQFSDYHSELNMSSLELGDSALYFCASSHLGGNSYEQYFGPGTRLTVT.

The V gene is TRBV19, the J gene TRBJ2-4, with D perhaps matching TRBD1 or TRBD2 (6 bases each). The V end lost 3 bases, the J end lost 8 bases, and 14 bases lay between the germline ends. The CDR3 has 14 amino acids. CDR1 and CDR2 from the germline V gene are LNHDA and SQIVND (reference sequence). This CDR3 reads CASSIRGGGDIQYF. CDR3 DNA sequence: TGTGCCAGTAGTATCCGAGGGGGAGGCGACATTCAGTACTTC.

The rearrangement links TRBV2 to TRBJ2-3, with D unclear. Germline CDR1 is SNHLY and CDR2 is FYNNEI. This CDR3 region has 12 residues. Trimming removed 5 bases at V and 4 bases at J, with 7 bases between. CDR3 in amino acids: CASSRQPDTQYF. The CDR3 nucleotides read TGTGCCAGCAGTAGACAACCAGATACGCAGTATTTT.

The chain has TRBV4-3 and TRBJ2-1; 8 positions agree with TRBD1. This CDR3 region has 15 residues. V lost 4 bases to trimming and J lost 8 bases; unmatched junction nucleotides: 10. Germline V gene sequence: CDR1 LGHNA, CDR2 YSLEER. The CDR3 loop reads CASSRLPGQADEQFF. CDR3 in DNA: TGCGCCAGCAGCCGCCTCCCGGGACAGGCCGATGAGCAGTTCTTC.

This clone came up once. The chain employs TRBV28 and TRBJ2-1; D not certain. Between the trimmed V and J ends, which lost 1 base and 0 bases, there was a span of 10 bases. Per the germline V gene, CDR1 is MDHEN and CDR2 is SYDVKM. The CDR3 is 16 amino acids. The CDR3 reads CASSLYTESSYNEQFF. DNA for the CDR3: TGTGCCAGCAGTTTATATACAGAAAGCTCCTACAATGAGCAGTTCTTC.

The V call is TRBV7-9, the J call TRBJ2-7, with 9 bases matching TRBD1. The CDR3 has 16 residues. V lost 2 bases, J lost 2 bases, and 7 bases stayed unmatched. Germline loops: CDR1 SEHNR, CDR2 FQNEAQ (reference sequence). The CDR3 nucleotides are TGTGCCAGCAGCTTAACCGCCGGGACAGGGACCTACGAGCAGTACTTC. It specifies CASSLTAGTGTYEQYF.

The rearrangement joins TRBV6-6 to TRBJ1-1; D is unresolved. V gave up 6 bases and J gave up 4 bases, with 12 bases separating them. The V gene's germline CDR1 is MNHNY and CDR2 SVGAGI (reference sequence). The CDR3 runs 13 residues. DNA of the CDR3: TGTGCCAGCAGCCTAGAATGGAGCACTGAAGCTTTCTTT. It translates to CASSLEWSTEAFF.

CDR3 protein: CASRPTRVYEQFF. The CDR3 coding sequence is TGTGCCAGCAGACCGACTAGAGTCTATGAGCAGTTCTTC. This chain connects TRBV11-2 to TRBJ2-1; a possible D gene is TRBD2 (6 bases). The V end was cut by 6 bases, the J end by 8 bases, with 14 bases between. Looked up from germline, CDR1 is SGHAT and CDR2 is FQNNGV. The CDR3 consists of 13 residues.

The chain couples TRBV5-4 to TRBJ2-1, with D unresolved. Looked up from germline, CDR1 is SGHNT and CDR2 is YYREEE (reference sequence). The CDR3 has 15 residues. V dropped 4 bases and J dropped 6 bases, with 17 bases sitting between them. This CDR3 is CASSPMMGSVNEQFF. In DNA, the CDR3 is TGTGCCAGCAGCCCGATGATGGGCTCGGTCAATGAGCAGTTCTTC.

The V and J genes are TRBV28 and TRBJ2-7; D may be TRBD2 (6 bases). V dropped 4 bases and J dropped 2 bases, with 12 bases sitting between them. Germline V gene lookup returns CDR1 MDHEN and CDR2 SYDVKM. This CDR3 region has 14 residues. The CDR3 spells CASSSDSGAYEQYF. CDR3 nucleotides: TGTGCCAGCAGTTCCGACTCGGGGGCCTACGAGCAGTACTTC.

The rearrangement links TRBV25-1 to TRBJ2-1; TRBD2 aligns across 7 bases. Germline trimming cut 6 bases from V and 6 bases from J; bases unmatched to any gene: 2. CDR1 and CDR2 (germline): MGHDK, SYGVNS. The CDR3 runs to 12 residues. CDR3 nucleotide sequence: TGTGCCAGCAGATCGGGGGGCAATGAGCAGTTCTTC. Amino acids: CASRSGGNEQFF.

The J gene is TRBJ1-2, the V gene TRBV28; perhaps TRBD1 as D (6 bases). The CDR3 sequence is 16 residues long. Trimming took off 5 bases at V and 4 bases at J, with 20 bases between the two ends. Germline V gene data show CDR1 as MDHEN and CDR2 as SYDVKM. The CDR3 is CASSTSTGGNSYGYTF. Written as DNA, the CDR3 is TGTGCCAGCAGTACCTCGACAGGAGGGAACTCCTATGGCTACACCTTC.

The V and J genes are TRBV6-5 and TRBJ1-2, with D perhaps TRBD1 (5 bases). V was shortened by 0 bases and J by 4 bases, with 12 bases between the two germline ends. Germline V CDR1 and CDR2: MNHEY, SVGAGI. This CDR3 spans 15 amino acids. CDR3 DNA: TGTGCCAGCAGTTACTCTACTGGGGACCTCTATGGCTACACCTTC. It is translated as CASSYSTGDLYGYTF.

J is TRBJ1-5 and V is TRBV5-5, with a possible D match to TRBD1 (6 bases). There are 17 residues in the CDR3. Trimming took off 4 bases at V and 1 base at J, with 18 bases between the two ends. Germline CDR1 reads SGHKS; CDR2 reads YYEKEE (reference sequence). The CDR3 loop is CASSEIGGGSSNQPQHF. In nucleotides, the CDR3 is TGTGCCAGCAGCGAGATCGGGGGCGGTTCGAGCAATCAGCCCCAGCATTTT. The variable domain in full, with the rest retrieved from reference TRBV5-5 and TRBJ1-5, is DAGVTQSPTHLIKTRGQQVTLRCSPISGHKSVSWYQQVLGQGPQFIFQYYEKEERGRGNFPDRFSARQFPNYSSELNVNALLLGDSALYLCASSEIGGGSSNQPQHFGDGTRLSIL.

The genes are TRBV7-9 and TRBJ1-5; perhaps TRBD1 as D (5 bases). The CDR3 is 15 amino acids. Germline values: CDR1 SEHNR, CDR2 FQNEAQ (reference sequence). V was clipped by 5 bases and J by 0 bases, with 11 bases between them. The CDR3 nucleotides are TGTGCCAGCAGCCCGGGGACGGCTAGCAATCAGCCCCAGCATTTT. It encodes CASSPGTASNQPQHF. The variable domain in full, with the rest retrieved from reference TRBV7-9 and TRBJ1-5, is DTGVSQNPRHKITKRGQNVTFRCDPISEHNRLYWYRQTLGQGPEFLTYFQNEAQLEKSRLLSDRFSAERPKGSFSTLEIQRTEQGDSAMYLCASSPGTASNQPQHFGDGTRLSIL.